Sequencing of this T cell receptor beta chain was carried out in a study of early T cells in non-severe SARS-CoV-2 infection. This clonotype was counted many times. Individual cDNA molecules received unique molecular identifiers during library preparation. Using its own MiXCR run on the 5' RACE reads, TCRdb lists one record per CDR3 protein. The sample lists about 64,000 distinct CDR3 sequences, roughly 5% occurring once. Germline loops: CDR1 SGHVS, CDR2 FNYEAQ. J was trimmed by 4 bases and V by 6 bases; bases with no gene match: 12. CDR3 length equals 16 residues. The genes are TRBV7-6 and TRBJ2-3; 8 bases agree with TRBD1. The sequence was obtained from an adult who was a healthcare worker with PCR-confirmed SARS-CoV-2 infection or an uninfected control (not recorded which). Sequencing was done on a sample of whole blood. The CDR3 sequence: CASSPSRDRSPDTQYF. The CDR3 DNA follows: TGTGCCAGCAGTCCTAGCCGGGACAGGTCCCCAGATACGCAGTATTTT.